This T cell receptor (beta chain) was identified during a study of cytotoxic CD8 clonotypes in ibrutinib-treated CLL. Study context: In all, approximately ten patients were relapsed/refractory, some 14 were treatment-naive and roughly 18 were IGHV unmutated. Productive templates averaged roughly 270,000 per sample, and productive rearrangements some 96,000.

This clone was counted a single time. Its antigen is currently unknown. Some clones are missing from TCRdb's copy, which holds only in-frame ones; the method was immunoSEQ multiplex PCR. The data show approximately 24,000 clones, with around 74% seen just once and roughly 51% held by the top ten. The germline V and J ends were trimmed by 4 bases and 4 bases, with 17 bases remaining between them. Germline V gene lookup returns CDR1 SGHKS and CDR2 YYEKEE (reference sequence). This CDR3 region has 15 residues. Study-wide results and caveats: A rise in clonality was seen at ibrutinib response, and a fall back toward baseline was seen at progression. Baseline clonality was higher than in age-matched healthy donors and moved in step with circulating CD8+ T-cell counts.

The chain couples TRBV5-5 to TRBJ2-5; a weak D match, TRBD1 (5 bases). The sequence was obtained from a human donor with chronic lymphocytic leukemia. The sequencing used PBMCs, collected at disease progression, from a patient treated with ibrutinib. CDR3 sequence (DNA): TGTGCCAGCAGCAGGGAACAGCCCCAGGGAGAGACCCAGTACTTC. Protein product: CASSREQPQGETQYF. The variable domain in full, with the rest retrieved from reference TRBV5-5 and TRBJ2-5, is DAGVTQSPTHLIKTRGQQVTLRCSPISGHKSVSWYQQVLGQGPQFIFQYYEKEERGRGNFPDRFSARQFPNYSSELNVNALLLGDSALYLCASSREQPQGETQYFGPGTRLLVL.